These 32 T cell receptor beta chains originate from one sample sequenced in a study of vaccination and CD4 T cells after COVID-19 (dated by TCRdb to the early 2020s). Taken with the paper, the label for treatment or condition translates to: approximately 9-day PBMC culture with coronavirus spike peptide pools or control peptides (ViraFEST assay). Library preparation was by PCR. The run used an Illumina iSeq 100. DNA from cultured CD4+ T cells underwent TCR sequencing with the Oncomine TCR Beta short-read assay at the Johns Hopkins FTIC core. TCRdb reprocessing: public reads trimmed at Q25 with fastp, clones called with MiXCR, in-frame beta chains kept. Each record represents a unique CDR3 protein, reported with the most common genes and DNA among its rows. The sample includes 15,000 to 20,000 distinct CDR3 sequences, with 50% to 65% observed a single time. Clones ranked in the top ten supply approximately 7.2% of the sample.

For these receptors, no antigen is known. The material sequenced was CD4+ T cells from blood, cultured in vitro. The receptors originated from a human donor who had recovered from COVID-19.

Only one count was recorded for this clonotype. Sequence at one end of the junction differs from germline and may be a read error. The V gene is TRBV5-1, the J gene TRBJ2-5, with a tentative D call TRBD2 (6 bases). The CDR3 consists of 15 residues. From germline, CDR1 is SGHRS and CDR2 YFSETQ. CDR3 in amino acids: CASRSWVRGEETQYF. The CDR3 nucleotides read TGCGCGAGCAGATCTTGGGTACGCGGGGAAGAGACCCAGTACTTC.

This clonotype was counted only a few times. The V call is TRBV27, the J call TRBJ2-1; D gene unclear. The J call may be wrong; the DNA end is better matched by TRBJ2-7. This CDR3 contains 15 residues. The germline CDR1 and CDR2 sequences are MNHEY and SMNVEV (reference sequence). CDR3 coding DNA: TGTGCCAGCAGGACTTTGGGGTTCCCCCTTTACGAGCAGTACTTC. Protein product: CASRTLGFPLYEQYF.

The chain carries TRBV7-3 and TRBJ1-2; 7 nucleotides agree with TRBD1. From germline, CDR1 is SGHTA and CDR2 FQGTGA. This CDR3 comprises 19 residues. V shed 5 bases, J shed 5 bases, and the junction held 23 bases outside the gene matches. DNA for the CDR3: TGTGCCAGCAGCCCGGGGAGGGGGCTCCTAAAGACGACCTCATATGGCTACACCTTC. Translation gives CASSPGRGLLKTTSYGYTF.

The gene calls are TRBV24-1 and TRBJ2-6; D tentatively fits TRBD1 or TRBD2 (5 bases each). The CDR3 covers 18 residues. The V gene lost 5 bases and the J gene lost 4 bases, with 20 bases spanning the gap. The germline V gene encodes CDR1 KGHDR and CDR2 SFDVKD. The CDR3 region has the DNA TGTGCCACCAGTGGGGACGTTAGTCATCCGGCCGGGGCCAACGTCCTGACTTTC. Translated: CATSGDVSHPAGANVLTF.

The chain is built from TRBV19 and TRBJ1-2, with 9 bases that match TRBD1. Germline CDR1 and CDR2: LNHDA and SQIVND (reference sequence). CDR3 length: 15 residues. Germline trimming cut 5 bases from V and 5 bases from J; bases unmatched to any gene: 9. In DNA, the CDR3 is TGTGCCAGTAGTCCGCACCAGACAGGGGGTTATGGCTACACCTTC. This codes for CASSPHQTGGYGYTF.

V usage is TRBV6-1 and J usage is TRBJ1-2; weak D call: TRBD1 (5 bases). The CDR3 runs 13 residues. Looked up from germline, CDR1 is MNHNS and CDR2 is SASEGT. V was trimmed by 6 bases and J by 2 bases, leaving 10 bases between them. This CDR3 is CASRGVLNYGYTF. The DNA of the CDR3 is TGTGCCAGCAGGGGGGTACTCAACTATGGCTACACCTTC.

The CDR3 bases are TGCAGTGCTAGACCGAAAGCGGGAAGCCAAGAGACCCAGTACTTC. Its protein is CSARPKAGSQETQYF. The chain is built from TRBV20-1 and TRBJ2-5; 7 bases are a match to TRBD2. The CDR3 has 15 amino acids. Trimming at V came to 2 bases and at J to 1 base, leaving 7 bases not matched to a gene. Germline V CDR1 and CDR2: DFQATT, SNEGSKA (reference sequence).

The chain has TRBV6-2 or TRBV6-3 and TRBJ1-2, with 7 positions matching TRBD1. V was pared by 7 bases and J by 6 bases, with 5 bases of the junction left unmatched. This CDR3 has 12 amino acids. The V gene's germline CDR1 is MNHEY and CDR2 SVGEGT. This chain's CDR3 is CASTSQGDGYTF. CDR3 coding DNA: TGTGCCAGCACTTCTCAGGGGGATGGCTACACCTTC.

The rearrangement links TRBV2 to TRBJ1-6; a possible D gene is TRBD1 (5 bases). This CDR3 spans 14 amino acids. V lost 4 bases to trimming and J lost 11 bases, with 15 bases between them. CDR1 and CDR2 (germline): SNHLY, FYNNEI. CDR3 protein: CASSVGAGRPPLHF. Written as DNA, the CDR3 is TGTGCCAGCAGTGTCGGGGCGGGTAGACCACCCCTCCACTTT.

The chain employs TRBV30 and TRBJ2-5; D remains ambiguous. With 0 bases removed from V and 5 bases from J, the gap between germline ends came to 4 bases. The CDR3 runs to 11 residues. Germline V CDR1 and CDR2: GTSNPN, SVGIG (reference sequence). Written as DNA, the CDR3 is TGTGCCTGGAGTGTCCGGGAGACCCAGTACTTC. Encoded protein: CAWSVRETQYF.

A few counts support this clonotype. The V gene is TRBV19, the J gene TRBJ1-6; TRBD1 is a possible D gene (5 bases). V dropped 0 bases and J dropped 14 bases, with 14 bases sitting between them. The germline gives CDR1 LNHDA, CDR2 SQIVND (reference sequence). CDR3 length equals 14 residues. CDR3 bases: TGTGCCAGTAGTATAGAAAAGACAGCGCCTTCCCTCCACTTT. This codes for CASSIEKTAPSLHF.

V usage is TRBV23-1 and J usage is TRBJ1-2; D ambiguous. TRBV23-1 is an ORF, and what it does is uncertain. This CDR3 is 12 amino acids long. Trimming removed 8 bases at V and 8 bases at J, with 15 bases between. In DNA form, the CDR3 reads TGCGCCAGCTGCTTCGGGAGTGGGGGCTACACCTTC. Protein sequence: CASCFGSGGYTF.

This chain connects TRBV7-3 to TRBJ1-6; D possibly corresponds to TRBD1 (5 bases). The germline V gene has CDR1 SGHTA and CDR2 FQGTGA. The V end lost 2 bases, the J end lost 8 bases, and 16 bases lay between the germline ends. The CDR3 extends over 16 amino acids. The DNA of the CDR3 is TGTGCCAGCAGCTTATTCCAGGCAGGGACGGATTCACCCCTCCACTTT. Translation gives CASSLFQAGTDSPLHF.

The V call is TRBV20-1, the J call TRBJ2-3; 8 bases align to TRBD2. From germline, CDR1 is DFQATT and CDR2 SNEGSKA (reference sequence). Losses at the gene ends were 0 bases for V and 7 bases for J; bases not matched to a gene: 9. This CDR3 has 15 amino acids. The CDR3 DNA follows: TGCAGTGCTAGAGAGGCAGCGGGAGCTCGAAATACGCAGTATTTT. This codes for CSAREAAGARNTQYF.

The chain has TRBV5-4 and TRBJ1-6; a possible D gene is TRBD1 (5 bases). The CDR3 is 16 amino acids. From germline, CDR1 is SGHNT and CDR2 YYREEE (reference sequence). V lost 4 bases and J 2 bases, leaving 13 bases between the germline ends. The CDR3 region is CASSPRDATYNSPLHF. CDR3 nucleotide sequence: TGTGCCAGCAGCCCCAGGGACGCCACCTATAATTCACCCCTCCACTTT.

This clonotype was recorded a few times. V usage is TRBV6-2 or TRBV6-3 and J usage is TRBJ2-2, with 10 bases that match TRBD1. CDR1 is MNHEY and CDR2 is SVGEGT in the germline V gene. J gave up 3 bases and V 6 bases, and 7 bases lay outside the gene matches. The CDR3 loop spans 16 amino acids. This chain's CDR3 is CASSRQGARDTGELFF. The CDR3 coding sequence is TGTGCCAGCAGCCGACAGGGGGCGCGGGACACCGGGGAGCTGTTTTTT.

Points on this clonotype: Relative to the germline gene, one junction end is altered; a read error may explain this. The chain has TRBV11-3 and TRBJ1-2; D remains ambiguous. The CDR3 has 16 amino acids. In germline, CDR1 is SGHNT, CDR2 YENEEA. The CDR3 here is CAGSLNVGSPAYGYTF. The CDR3, as DNA: TGTGCCGGCAGCTTAAACGTGGGGTCTCCTGCTTATGGCTACACCTTC.

This clonotype was detected only a few times. This chain links TRBV12-3 or TRBV12-4 with TRBJ2-3; a possible D gene is TRBD1 (6 bases). Trimming removed 3 bases at V and 4 bases at J, with 8 bases between. There are 13 residues in the CDR3. In DNA form, the CDR3 reads TGTGCCAGCAGTTTTCAGGGGCCAGATACGCAGTATTTT. This codes for CASSFQGPDTQYF.

This clonotype was seen a handful of times. The V and J genes are TRBV7-2 and TRBJ2-1; 8 nucleotides line up with TRBD2. CDR1 is SGHTA and CDR2 is FQGNSA in the germline V gene. The CDR3 has 17 amino acids. Losses at the gene ends were 4 bases for V and 6 bases for J; bases not matched to a gene: 14. CDR3 DNA sequence: TGTGCCAGCAGCTCTCCCCGGGGTTCCACTAGCGGCAATGAGCAGTTCTTC. It specifies CASSSPRGSTSGNEQFF.

This clonotype came up once. The rearrangement links TRBV10-3 to TRBJ2-7; possibly TRBD2 for D (5 bases). The CDR3 is 11 residues long. Trimming stripped 6 bases from V and 7 bases from J, with 10 bases between. Germline CDR1 and CDR2: ENHRY and SYGVKD. The CDR3 sequence: CAIREASEQYF. CDR3 in DNA: TGTGCCATCAGGGAGGCTTCGGAGCAGTACTTC.

This chain uses TRBV7-6 with TRBJ2-1; TRBD2 matches at 7 bases. Germline CDR1 SGHVS, CDR2 FNYEAQ. Trimming at V came to 4 bases and at J to 4 bases, leaving 10 bases not matched to a gene. The CDR3 sequence is 16 residues long. The CDR3 sequence: CASSSIGLREYNEQFF. The CDR3 bases are TGTGCCAGCAGCTCCATTGGGCTGCGGGAGTACAATGAGCAGTTCTTC.

V and J are TRBV4-2 and TRBJ2-5; TRBD2 matches at 9 bases. Unmatched junction bases numbered 4, after V lost 0 bases and J lost 2 bases. The CDR3 is 16 amino acids. Germline-derived CDR1 and CDR2 are LGHNA and YNFKEQ. CDR3: CASSQDLTSGQETQYF. CDR3 in DNA: TGTGCCAGCAGCCAAGATTTAACTAGCGGGCAAGAGACCCAGTACTTC.

V usage is TRBV28 and J usage is TRBJ1-5, with TRBD1 matching 7 bases. Per the germline V gene, CDR1 is MDHEN and CDR2 is SYDVKM. This CDR3 is 16 amino acids long. After removal of 2 bases from V and 1 base from J, the junction contained 5 bases not matched to a gene. In nucleotides, the CDR3 is TGTGCCAGCAGTTTAACCGCAGGGGGGAGCAATCAGCCCCAGCATTTT. Amino acid sequence: CASSLTAGGSNQPQHF.

This sequence joins TRBV11-2 and TRBJ2-3; 11 bases match TRBD2. The CDR3 contains 15 residues. Germline loops: CDR1 SGHAT, CDR2 FQNNGV. V shed 3 bases, J shed 4 bases, and the junction held 3 bases outside the gene matches. CDR3 amino acids: CASSFIAGGSDTQYF. As DNA, the CDR3 is TGTGCCAGCAGCTTTATAGCGGGAGGGTCAGATACGCAGTATTTT.

This clonotype was seen more than once but under ten times. The chain joins TRBV6-5 to TRBJ1-2, with TRBD1 matching 7 bases. V lost 0 bases, J lost 4 bases, and 5 bases stayed unmatched. The CDR3 is made up of 15 amino acids. The germline gives CDR1 MNHEY, CDR2 SVGAGI. CDR3 sequence (DNA): TGTGCCAGCAGTTACTCACAGGGGTTGGGCTATGGCTACACCTTC. Its protein is CASSYSQGLGYGYTF.

This chain connects TRBV6-5 to TRBJ2-7; 11 bases fit TRBD2. The V segment lost 0 bases and the J segment 4 bases; nucleotides outside the gene matches: 5. Germline V lookup: CDR1 MNHEY, CDR2 SVGAGI. The CDR3 sequence is 16 residues long. DNA for the CDR3: TGTGCCAGCAGTTACTCCCTAGCGGGAGGTCCTTACGAGCAGTACTTC. Residues: CASSYSLAGGPYEQYF.

This chain links TRBV11-3 with TRBJ2-1; 9 bases line up with TRBD1. The CDR3 is 14 amino acids. The trim removed 6 bases at V and 6 bases at J, leaving 6 bases unmatched. CDR1 and CDR2 from the germline V gene are SGHNT and YENEEA. The CDR3 sequence: CASSEQGAPNEQFF. Here the CDR3 DNA reads TGTGCCAGCAGTGAACAGGGGGCGCCCAATGAGCAGTTCTTC.

The rearrangement joins TRBV30 to TRBJ1-5; weak D call: TRBD1 (5 bases). CDR1 and CDR2 from the germline V gene are GTSNPN and SVGIG (reference sequence). Trimming pared 2 bases from V and 2 bases from J, leaving 16 bases between. The CDR3 extends over 16 amino acids. In nucleotides, the CDR3 is TGTGCCTGGAGTCAGGGCGGGCTGCGGGGCAATCAGCCCCAGCATTTT. As protein: CAWSQGGLRGNQPQHF. The variable domain in full, completed from reference TRBV30 and TRBJ1-5, reads SQTIHQWPATLVQPVGSPLSLECTVEGTSNPNLYWYRQAAGRGLQLLFYSVGIGQISSEVPQNLSASRPQDRQFILSSKKLLLSDSGFYLCAWSQGGLRGNQPQHFGDGTRLSIL.

This clonotype was seen a handful of times. The chain carries TRBV21-1 and TRBJ1-4; the DNA was not used to check the table's D call, TRBD1. TRBV21-1 is a listed pseudogene. The CDR3 consists of 17 residues. CDR3 DNA: TGTGCCAGCAGCAAAGAATCGGGGCGGGAACCTAATGAAAAACTGTTTTTT. It is translated as CASSKESGREPNEKLFF.

This clonotype was recorded a few times. The chain is built from TRBV7-2 and TRBJ1-6; no firm D call. Per the germline V gene, CDR1 is SGHTA and CDR2 is FQGNSA. The CDR3 has 15 amino acids. The germline V and J ends were trimmed by 5 bases and 6 bases, with 14 bases remaining between them. The CDR3 protein is CASSPLGSGNSPLHF. CDR3 DNA: TGTGCCAGCAGCCCGTTGGGGAGTGGTAATTCACCCCTCCACTTT.

This chain uses TRBV5-1 with TRBJ2-3; 7 bases are a match to TRBD1. The trim removed 0 bases at V and 5 bases at J, leaving 3 bases unmatched. The CDR3 length is 14 residues. The germline V gene has CDR1 SGHRS and CDR2 YFSETQ. CDR3 in amino acids: CASSLADRRDTQYF. DNA of the CDR3: TGCGCCAGCAGCTTGGCGGACAGGAGAGATACGCAGTATTTT. The full variable domain, rest sourced from reference TRBV5-1 and TRBJ2-3, is KAGVTQTPRYLIKTRGQQVTLSCSPISGHRSVSWYQQTPGQGLQFLFEYFSETQRNKGNFPGRFSGRQFSNSRSEMNVSTLELGDSALYLCASSLADRRDTQYFGPGTRLTVL.

The chain combines TRBV24-1 with TRBJ2-2; D remains unclear. The CDR3 is 14 amino acids. The ends were cut back, 2 bases at V and 1 base at J, with 4 bases in the middle. Germline CDR1 is KGHDR and CDR2 is SFDVKD. The CDR3 DNA reads as TGTGCCACCAGTGATTACGGGAACACCGGGGAGCTGTTTTTT. Residues: CATSDYGNTGELFF.